This TCR beta chain is drawn from a study of CD8 T cells in Susac syndrome. From blood CD8+ and CD4+ T cells, the TCR beta chain was sequenced. The V and J ends lost 4 bases and 5 bases, in that order; junction bases with no gene match: 5. Germline V gene data show CDR1 as SGDLS and CDR2 as YYNGEE. The CDR3 consists of 14 residues. Random hexamers were used to reverse transcribe an amount of roughly 0.5 to 1 ug RNA. TCRdb re-derived calls from the immunoSEQ multiplex PCR reads in MiXCR, one entry per CDR3 protein. Of roughly 80,000 distinct CDR3 sequences listed, approximately 94% are singletons. The origin of this receptor is a human donor in good health. The sequencing sample was made of CD8+ T cells from PBMCs. The chain carries TRBV9 and TRBJ2-2, with 7 bases lining up with TRBD2. DNA of the CDR3: TGTGCCAGCAGCACACCTAGCGGTACCGGGGAGCTGTTTTTT. Translated: CASSTPSGTGELFF.